This TCR beta chain was recovered during a study of cytomegalovirus exposure and HLA in healthy donors (dated by TCRdb to between 2016 and 2019). Background on the whole study: An earlier analysis of 587 of the donors reported roughly 300 Gb of sequence data and 117 million unique TCR beta sequences obtained from around 180 million T cells. An early release that covered some 630 HLA-typed donors contained 250 to 350 gigabases of sequencing data and 85 million to 100 million unique TCR sequences. Of the 300 to 450 genotyped donors, around 81% fell in the genetic ancestry cluster associated with self-reported Caucasian donors. The study aimed to test whether cataloging public T cell receptors could reveal signatures of past pathogen exposure. Using immunosequencing, the study profiled T cell repertoires from approximately 700 subjects and related those repertoires to cytomegalovirus serostatus. A separate validation cohort of 90 to 150 different subjects was used in addition to the roughly 700-subject first cohort. High-throughput TCR immunosequencing, statistical association of individual TCRs with disease status, and machine learning were combined to predict cytomegalovirus infection status. In a later analysis, previously published TCR beta repertoires from several hundred donors were re-analyzed and high-resolution HLA genotyping was added so that TCR occurrence patterns could be studied. Rather than using new phenotypic data, the later analysis identified candidate immune exposures from TCR beta sequences and from how often those sequences occurred across donors. An earlier analysis of nearly 600 of the donors applied high-throughput TCR beta sequencing to assess whether each TCR beta V gene segment acted as functional or pseudogenic. Donor age, sex, ethnicity and CMV serostatus were collected together with the repertoire data. Genome-wide SNP genotypes for about 65% of the roughly 670 donors were used in a later genetic analysis, which treated that subset as a discovery cohort. Every repertoire in the discovery cohort had been generated on one and the same sequencing platform. Class I and class II HLA loci were covered by the typing at four-digit resolution. The number of typed donors differed by locus: roughly 620-640 for A, B, C, DRB1 and DQB1; about 520 for DQA1; fewer than 610 for DPA1; and 400 to 480 for DPB1. Roughly 5 DR-DQ haplotypes were handled as single units for association and clustering because linkage in the cohort was strong. Among roughly 400 genotyped donors of the cohort, an average of approximately 240,000 unique TCR beta nucleotide sequences was sequenced per donor, of which about 19% were non-productive.

The cohort comprised around 700 healthy bone marrow donors. All cohort members were sampled while nominally healthy, although unrecorded immune exposures were likely present. The donor was CMV seronegative and was included in the group of over 300 seronegative cohort members. A peripheral blood sample was collected from each donor, and TCR beta sequencing was performed on peripheral blood mononuclear cells. The Qiagen DNeasy Blood Extraction Kit was used to extract genomic DNA from the blood cell samples. This clone was seen more than once but under ten times. No antigen is known for it. No base-level quality is on record; no much larger clone is a single base apart. V sheds 4 bases and J sheds 3 bases, leaving 16 bases between their ends. CDR1 and CDR2 were assigned from the germline V gene as MNHNS and SASEGT. The CDR3 runs 16 residues from the cysteine to the phenylalanine. CDR3 DNA only is kept here, 48 bases in frame from base 1.

To prepare the library, the immunoSEQ multiplex PCR assay was applied. A mixture of 60 forward primers for TCR Vbeta segments and 13 reverse primers for TCR Jbeta segments was used in the multiplex PCR. A multiplex PCR assay on genomic DNA amplified the CDR3 region of rearranged TCR beta genes. On the Illumina HiSeq System, the amplified TCR beta libraries were sequenced as 87-base-pair reads. In the paper's pipeline: In a later analysis, 80 million or so unique TCR beta chains were counted across the approximately 670 repertoires, and approximately 11 million of these chains were shared by at least two donors. Raw reads were error-corrected and collapsed into unique sequences with a nearest-neighbor algorithm that merged closely related sequences to remove PCR and sequencing errors. To assign V, D and J gene segments, CDR3 sequences were aligned to IMGT reference sequences. For a sequence to be retained, a match of at least six nucleotides was required to both a V gene segment and a J gene segment. A rearrangement counted as productive if the CDR3 had no stop codons and remained in frame with V and J, and every other rearrangement counted as non-productive. CDR3 was defined by IMGT convention, running from the second conserved V-encoded cysteine to the conserved J-encoded phenylalanine. The earlier analysis of about 570 of the donors excluded any sequence lacking an unambiguous match to a single V gene segment. In an earlier analysis of approximately 500 of the donors, a V segment was called functional when productive rearrangements were above 56.7%, and segregating when the standard deviation between donors exceeded 5%. To diagnose cytomegalovirus status from the catalog of TCR beta chain sequences, a statistical classification framework was built. In a later analysis, V and J genes were assigned by comparing TCR nucleotide sequences against IMGT/GENE-DB human TR gene sequences. The TCRdist pipeline was used in a later analysis to assign CDR3 sequences and most-parsimonious VDJ recombination scenarios. In a later analysis, every TCR beta chain was defined by the combination of its CDR3 amino acid sequence and its V-gene family, and reads without a unique V-gene family were dropped. As a way to deal with suspected cross-contamination and a sequencing artifact, a later analysis dropped over 550 nucleotide sequences that were highly shared and had low generation probability. In a later analysis, a clonal expansion index for each public chain was calculated from normalized within-repertoire ranks of inferred template counts. A later analysis computed generation probabilities with a VDJ recombination model fitted to out-of-frame rearrangements, and checked the results against IGoR. In a later analysis, TCR-TCR, TCR-HLA and TCR-CMV co-occurrence was scored with hypergeometric tests, and a repertoire-size bias correction was applied to TCR pairs. A later analysis estimated false discovery rates by permuting HLA or CMV assignments 20 times. In a later analysis, co-occurring TCRs were grouped using DBSCAN, with TCRdist sequence similarity added in when clustering inside HLA-allele-positive subsets. Repertoires with fewer than 30,000 or more than 120,000 public chains were left out of co-occurrence clustering, as were about five repertoires with anomalous nucleotide sharing. Drawn from immuneACCESS, this table holds only the in-frame rearrangements with V and J called that TCRdb kept. Clones are partly lost; checked studies trace under half to an unresolved V gene and leave the rest unexplained. The DNA gave D and trimming, while V, J and clone size come from that table. The sample contains under 150,000 clones, 70% to 75% of them found a single time. The top ten constitute 1.6% of the sample.

Broader findings and caveats from the paper: Presence/absence analyses assumed roughly uniform sequencing depth across donors, an assumption that may not hold. Because HLA typing was unavailable for some donors at each locus, only the typed subset was used in association tests. Linkage disequilibrium might explain the correlated functional status among segregating V segments, but an unknown experimental factor could not be ruled out. According to a later analysis, parvovirus B19, influenza, CMV and Epstein-Barr virus appeared linked to several top co-occurrence clusters. Immune exposure information for the cohort was limited to CMV serostatus. In a later analysis, HLA-associated TCR beta chains were found to be more clonally expanded and to have lower generation probabilities than equally common non-associated chains. In an earlier analysis of about 550 of the donors, most TCR beta V segments were observed in productive rearrangements about 87% or about 30% of the time, broadly matching IMGT annotations. A further reported finding was that TCR beta sequences accurately predicted the HLA-A and HLA-B alleles for most subjects in the first cohort. When HLA alleles, especially DR and DQ, strongly co-occurred, TCR associations were difficult to assign to individual alleles. In vitro tests confirmed that a few of the cytomegalovirus-associated TCR beta chains recognize cytomegalovirus antigens. The 87-base-pair reads could not distinguish some IMGT-functional V segments, including TRBV6-2 and TRBV6-3, so those segments were excluded. In a later analysis, some 18,000 TCR beta sequences were associated with specific HLA alleles at a false discovery rate of 0.05. Most CMV-associated TCR beta chains appeared to be HLA-restricted in a later analysis, and the HLA associations seemed to be driven largely by CMV exposure. The authors suggested that the approach could potentially be extended to other disease states and immunological phenotypes. A later analysis found that TCR association rates varied across HLA loci, with DRB1 alleles showing the most associated TCRs and HLA-C alleles the fewest. Only TCR beta chains were sequenced in this cohort, and the absence of alpha or paired-chain data limited detectable features. According to a later genetic analysis, donors in an Asian-associated ancestry cluster had fewer N-insertions in productive TCRs than the approximately 710-donor mean. In a later genetic analysis, a missense DCLRE1C variant was associated with V-gene and J-gene trimming of TCR beta chains, and the association was replicated in an independent cohort. The earlier analysis of 587 of the donors excluded roughly 17 rarely observed V segments, including chromosome 9 orphons, because counts were too low. A cluster of highly shared sequence variants was judged likely to be a technical artifact of the sequencing pipeline. The study gave a list of about 150 TCR beta chains associated with cytomegalovirus. The classifier was reported to diagnose cytomegalovirus status with high specificity and sensitivity in both the original and validation cohorts. While some public TCRs were present in many individuals, most TCR sequences turned up only very rarely across donors.

The sequence was collected from a woman between 18 and 30 years old in good health and CMV-seronegative. Sequenced input: PBMCs. The chain is encoded by TRBV6-1 joined to TRBJ1-5; perhaps TRBD1 is the D gene, with 5 bases matching. The DNA sequence is TGTGCCAGCAGTGGCAGGACATTAGAGGTCAATCAGCCCCAGCATTTT. This translates into CASSGRTLEVNQPQHF.